This TCR beta chain was identified in a study of blood T cell repertoires in COVID-19 (dated by TCRdb to 2018 to 2020). As for the study more broadly: The collaborator samples originated in the United States, Italy and Spain and spanned the acute and convalescent phases of COVID-19. The material from the prospective study consisted of cDNA or gDNA derived from T cells, B-cell-depleted T cells, or PBMCs. Subjects who had been exposed to COVID-19, were actively infected with it, or had recovered from it provided the deeply sampled blood TCRbeta repertoires that made up the dataset. A freely available public database, intended as a resource for researchers studying the immune response to SARS-CoV-2, is where the repertoires were released. The samples were drawn from the first 160 participants of the ongoing ImmuneRACE study and from over a thousand subjects provided by 6 global collaborators. Nearly every sample came with metadata listing a de-identified subject ID, COVID-19 status, age in years and sex. HLA class I and class II types, where available, came from metadata supplied by the sample provider rather than from assay-based typing. What the authors observed across the whole study: The amount of clinical and demographic metadata varied by source and participant and was provided uncurated.

The immunoSEQ Assay, a bias-controlled multiplex PCR, was used to amplify TCRbeta CDR3 regions from genomic DNA. Per the authors' processing: The number of nucleated cells in each sample was estimated from the amplification of reference gene primers within the assay. Sequence reads were collapsed and filtered to measure the absolute abundance of every unique TCRbeta CDR3 rearrangement. For each sample, productive Simpson clonality was calculated as the square root of Simpson's diversity index over productive rearrangements. What TCRdb holds here is the immuneACCESS table cut down to in-frame rearrangements. Part of the clones is not present; checked against another copy, under half of the missing clones reflect an unresolved V gene, and the others are unexplained. V and J calls and clone size are as listed in that table; D and trimming were resolved from the DNA. For this sample there are a few hundred thousand clones; about 87% appear just once. The top ten hold roughly 1.6% of the sample.

With regard to this clone: Its antigen remains unidentified. No per-base quality is available; no much larger clone lies one base away.

Enrolling through a virtual design, the prospective study's participants ranged in age from roughly 18 to 95 years and lived across 24 United States geographic areas. In the prospective study, cohorts were assigned on the basis of participant-reported clinical history obtained from a screening survey and a study questionnaire. For ImmuneRACE Cohort 3, a participant was defined as recovered based on two consecutive negative NP/OP PCR tests, clearance by a healthcare professional, or resolution of symptoms. Mobile phlebotomists in the prospective study collected whole blood, serum and a nasopharyngeal or oropharyngeal swab from every participant. Prospective study participants could optionally give additional blood draws and questionnaires over an approximately two-month period. Before DNA extraction, blood samples from the prospective study were shipped at room temperature or frozen. The CDR3 contains 13 residues, cysteine and phenylalanine counted. CDR3 DNA is the only sequence kept; it has 39 bases, read in frame from the first base. Based on the germline V gene, the CDR1 and CDR2 sequences are SNHLY and FYNNEI. V loses 6 bases at its end and J loses 10 bases; junction bases beyond the gene matches: 3.

The chain links TRBV2 with TRBJ1-4; 12 middle bases align to TRBD1. The specimen sequenced was PBMCs or T cells enriched from blood (not recorded which). The TCR was taken from a woman in her forties or fifties who had recovered from COVID-19. CDR3 protein: CASRGQGAGKLFF. The sequence in DNA is TGTGCCAGCAGGGGACAGGGGGCAGGAAAACTGTTTTTT.